The 15 T cell receptor beta chains given below trace back to one sample, sequenced in a study of blood T cell repertoires in COVID-19. Sequencing was performed with immunoSEQ multiplex PCR; in TCRdb, only in-frame clones are kept and a portion is missing. The sample has about 69,000 clones, around 80% seen once; the top ten hold around 10%. Sequenced sample: peripheral blood. These receptors came from a woman older than 75 with acute or convalescent COVID-19.

V gene TRBV7-2 combines with J gene TRBJ2-3, with 11 bases identical to TRBD2. Germline CDR1 reads SGHTA; CDR2 reads FQGNSA. With V trimmed by 1 base and J by 4 bases, 4 bases remained unmatched. The CDR3 spans 16 residues. CDR3 amino acids: CASSLVAGGPPDTQYF. The CDR3 DNA sequence: TGTGCCAGCAGCTTAGTAGCGGGGGGGCCCCCAGATACGCAGTATTTT.

This clone showed up just a few times. V and J are TRBV4-2 and TRBJ2-2; TRBD2 matches at 10 bases. V shed 0 bases, J shed 4 bases, and the junction held 2 bases outside the gene matches. The CDR3 is 16 residues long. Germline lookup yields CDR1 LGHNA and CDR2 YNFKEQ. The CDR3 sequence: CASSQDLAGVTGELFF. The DNA for the CDR3 is TGTGCCAGCAGCCAAGACCTAGCGGGGGTCACCGGGGAGCTGTTTTTT.

V gene TRBV10-1 combines with J gene TRBJ1-4; D is perhaps TRBD1 (5 bases). The CDR3 is made up of 16 amino acids. Germline V gene sequence: CDR1 WNHNN, CDR2 SYGVQD (reference sequence). V was cut by 3 bases and J by 7 bases, with 18 bases left in between. In DNA, the CDR3 is TGCGCCAGCAGTGACTACGGGACTCGGCATCGTGAAAAACTGTTTTTT. Translating gives CASSDYGTRHREKLFF.

The CDR3 bases are TGTGCCAGCAGTGAAGTCAGGGGGCCAGAGACCCAGTACTTC. This sequence encodes CASSEVRGPETQYF. V gene TRBV6-1 combines with J gene TRBJ2-5; 8 bases map to TRBD1. Trimming removed 1 base from V and 4 bases from J; junction bases left unmatched: 2. The CDR3 spans 14 residues. Germline values: CDR1 MNHNS, CDR2 SASEGT.

V gene TRBV27 combines with J gene TRBJ1-2; 9 nucleotides agree with TRBD1. The CDR3 extends over 16 amino acids. J was trimmed by 1 base and V by 6 bases; bases with no gene match: 9. Germline CDR1 is MNHEY and CDR2 is SMNVEV (reference sequence). The DNA for the CDR3 is TGTGCCAGCAGCCCTTTAAGGACAGGGGATAACTATGGCTACACCTTC. Its translation: CASSPLRTGDNYGYTF.

This chain connects TRBV5-1 to TRBJ2-7; D is perhaps TRBD1 (6 bases). V was cut by 2 bases and J by 0 bases, with 9 bases left in between. The CDR3 has 14 amino acids. The germline CDR1 and CDR2 sequences are SGHRS and YFSETQ. CDR3 coding DNA: TGCGCCAGCAGCTTCGTAGGGGGCTCCTACGAGCAGTACTTC. It specifies CASSFVGGSYEQYF.

The chain links TRBV11-3 to TRBJ2-3, with TRBD2 identical over 11 bases. This CDR3 spans 18 amino acids. Germline lookup yields CDR1 SGHNT and CDR2 YENEEA. With 1 base clipped from V and 0 bases from J, the junction kept 6 bases outside the gene matches. The DNA of the CDR3 is TGTGCCAGCAGCTTAGGCCTATCTAGCGGGGGGAGCACAGATACGCAGTATTTT. Amino acids: CASSLGLSSGGSTDTQYF.

The chain is built from TRBV19 and TRBJ1-2, with D tentatively TRBD1 (6 bases). Between the trimmed V and J ends, which lost 5 bases and 7 bases, there was a span of 17 bases. The CDR3 runs 14 residues. The germline gives CDR1 LNHDA, CDR2 SQIVND (reference sequence). The CDR3 bases are TGTGCCAGTAGTCCCTCCCCACAGGGCGGTGGCTACACCTTC. Amino acids: CASSPSPQGGGYTF.

The V and J genes are TRBV2 and TRBJ2-7, with 8 bases aligning to TRBD2. Germline V CDR1 and CDR2: SNHLY, FYNNEI. CDR3 size: 15 residues. Trimming took 7 bases from V and 5 from J; bases not matched to a gene: 13. The CDR3 is CASKAGGGIWHEQYF. CDR3 sequence (DNA): TGTGCCAGCAAGGCGGGGGGCGGGATATGGCACGAGCAGTACTTC.

This clone was detected only a few times. The DNA for the CDR3 is TGTGCCAGCAGTTTGGGACAGGGAAACACCATATATTTT. It is translated as CASSLGQGNTIYF. This chain joins TRBV12-3 or TRBV12-4 and TRBJ1-3; 7 bases map to TRBD1. Trimming removed 3 bases from V and 4 bases from J; junction bases left unmatched: 0. This CDR3 region has 13 residues.

The DNA of the CDR3 is TGTGCCAGCTCATCCAGGACTAGCGGGGGCAATGAGCAGTTCTTC. This gives the protein CASSSRTSGGNEQFF. This chain joins TRBV18 and TRBJ2-1, with 13 bases fitting TRBD2. This CDR3 region has 15 residues. CDR1 and CDR2 (germline): KGHSH, LQKENI. V shed 5 bases and J 6 bases; nucleotides not matched to a gene: 4.

CDR3 in DNA: TGTGCCAGCAGTGAAGCGCGAAACAGCTACTATGGCTACACCTTC. It encodes CASSEARNSYYGYTF. V usage is TRBV6-1 and J usage is TRBJ1-2; D not certain. CDR3 length: 15 residues. The V gene lost 0 bases and the J gene lost 3 bases, with 11 bases spanning the gap. Germline CDR1 MNHNS, CDR2 SASEGT.

The rearrangement links TRBV5-8 to TRBJ1-2, with D hard to call. Germline V gives CDR1 SGHTS, CDR2 YDEGEE. The germline V and J ends were trimmed by 5 bases and 8 bases, with 13 bases remaining between them. This CDR3 comprises 12 residues. The CDR3 DNA follows: TGTGCCAGCAGAATGAGATCTTTCGGCTACACCTTC. Protein: CASRMRSFGYTF.

In its sample, this clone was seen a few times. In DNA, the CDR3 is TGTGCCATCAGTGAGTCGGGTCGGGCTAGCGGGGGGCACGGCAATGAGCAGTTCTTC. Its translation: CAISESGRASGGHGNEQFF. The chain couples TRBV10-3 to TRBJ2-1; the match to TRBD2 covers 11 bases. The trim removed 0 bases at V and 6 bases at J, leaving 13 bases unmatched. The CDR3 contains 19 residues. CDR1 is ENHRY, CDR2 SYGVKD, per germline.

V and J are TRBV2 and TRBJ2-5; 7 nucleotides match TRBD2. From germline, CDR1 is SNHLY and CDR2 FYNNEI. The V and J ends lost 7 bases and 1 base, in that order; junction bases with no gene match: 15. This CDR3 is built from 17 residues. The CDR3 DNA sequence: TGTGCCAGCACCGAGCCACGACTAGCAAATTCCCAAGAGACCCAGTACTTC. Amino acids: CASTEPRLANSQETQYF.